This record looks at one TCR beta chain sequence and its context. All enrollees were roughly 18 to 89 years old and from some 24 US areas. Cohort 3 recovered donors had two negative PCRs, clearance, or symptom resolution. The CDR3 sequence is 15 residues long. Germline values: CDR1 SGHTA, CDR2 FQGTGA. Trimming took 1 base from V and 1 from J, leaving 10 bases between them. The record originates from a study of blood T cell repertoires in COVID-19. Study-level background: Italy, Spain and the United States were the sources of the convalescent and acute COVID-19 samples.

Generated by immunoSEQ multiplex PCR, the TCRdb table keeps only in-frame clones and is missing some. The sample comprises over 150,000 clones, roughly 87% of which are singletons, and 2% to 2.5% rests with the top ten. The chain carries TRBV7-3 and TRBJ1-1; D uncertain. What was sequenced was PBMCs or T cells enriched from blood (not recorded which). The TCR comes from a woman under 40 who had recovered from COVID-19. CDR3 protein: CASSLNPGTNTEAFF. The DNA of the CDR3 is TGTGCCAGCAGCTTAAACCCGGGAACGAACACTGAAGCTTTCTTT.